A selection of T cell receptor beta chains follows, all from one sample in a study of cytomegalovirus exposure and HLA in healthy donors. Generated by immunoSEQ multiplex PCR, the TCRdb table keeps only in-frame clones and is missing some. The sample consists of under 200,000 clones, about 78% of them appearing once. The sample was PBMCs. The receptors were gathered from a middle-aged man in good health and CMV-seronegative. Each CDR3 is given with its conserved first and last residue. A D gene is named only where the DNA matches it firmly. Where a row states a size, it is once, few, many or the class of an expanded clone; other rows omit it.

TRBJ2-3 TRBV5-1 NA few TGCGCCAGCAGCTTGGTAGCGGAGACCACAGATACGCAGTATTTT CASSLVAETTDTQYF
TRBJ2-7 TRBV11-2 NA NA TGTGCCAGCAGCGTAGGAGATCGTTACGAGCAGTACTTC CASSVGDRYEQYF
TRBJ2-1 TRBV9 TRBD2 NA TGTGCCAGCAGCACGGAGACTAGCGGGATTTACAATGAGCAGTTCTTC CASSTETSGIYNEQFF
TRBJ2-5 TRBV9 TRBD1 NA TGTGCCAGCAGCGTGGCAGGGGGCGCTAAAGAGACCCAGTACTTC CASSVAGGAKETQYF
TRBJ1-2 TRBV6-5 TRBD1 NA TGTGCCAGCAGCGGGACAGGGGGCCCTAACTATGGCTACACCTTC CASSGTGGPNYGYTF
TRBJ1-3 TRBV2 NA NA TGTGCCAGCAGTTACCGACTTCGCTCTGGAAACACCATATATTTT CASSYRLRSGNTIYF
TRBJ2-5 TRBV2 NA NA TGTGCCAGCAGTGTCAGGCGTGTCCAGGGAGAGACCCAGTACTTC CASSVRRVQGETQYF
TRBJ1-5 TRBV6-5 NA NA TGTGCCAGCAGTTACTCCAGGGTCGGACAGCCCCAGCATTTT CASSYSRVGQPQHF
TRBJ2-7 TRBV5-1 NA NA TGCGCCAGCAGCTTAAGTGGGGCAGGAGACTCCTACGAGCAGTACTTC CASSLSGAGDSYEQYF
TRBJ2-3 TRBV6-4 TRBD2 NA TGTGCCAGCAGTGACTCCCAAGCGGGAGGGCCAGATACGCAGTATTTT CASSDSQAGGPDTQYF
TRBJ2-7 TRBV6-1 TRBD1 NA TGTGCCAGCAGAGGTTCTAGGGACAGGGGTTACGAGCAGTACTTC CASRGSRDRGYEQYF
TRBJ2-7 TRBV6-6 NA NA TGTGCCAGCAGTCCCGTCACGGAGGGGTCCTACGAGCAGTACTTC CASSPVTEGSYEQYF
TRBJ1-5 TRBV4-3 TRBD1 NA TGCGCCAGCAGCCAAGATCAGGGGGGCCGACAGCCCCAGCATTTT CASSQDQGGRQPQHF
TRBJ1-3 TRBV10-3 NA NA TGTGCCATCTCTCCTGGGGGCAGGCCCTCTGGAAACACCATATATTTT CAISPGGRPSGNTIYF
TRBJ1-1 TRBV5-4 NA NA TGTGCCAGCAGCTTGGGGCTCGACAGGCCTCTGAACACTGAAGCTTTCTTT CASSLGLDRPLNTEAFF
TRBJ2-7 TRBV7-9 TRBD1 NA TGTTCCAGCAGCTTACGGGACAGCGACGGCGAGCAGTACTTC CSSSLRDSDGEQYF
TRBJ2-7 TRBV19 TRBD1 NA TGTGCCAGTAGTGTCCGACAGGGGCCTTACGAGCAGTACTTC CASSVRQGPYEQYF
TRBJ2-7 TRBV15 NA NA TGTGCCACCAGTATCGGGTACGAGCAGTACTTC CATSIGYEQYF
TRBJ2-7 TRBV27 TRBD2 once TGTGCCAGCAGTTTAGGACTAGCGGGGACCTACGAGCAGTACTTC CASSLGLAGTYEQYF
TRBJ2-1 TRBV2 TRBD2 once TGTGCCAGCAGGCGACTAGCGGGATTGGGTAATGAGCAGTTCTTC CASRRLAGLGNEQFF
TRBJ2-7 TRBV7-6 NA NA TGTGCCAGCAGCGCGCGGGACTTTTCCATCGAGCAGTACTTC CASSARDFSIEQYF
TRBJ2-2 TRBV7-8 TRBD1 once TGTGCCAGCAGCCAAGGACAGGGGGACACCGGGGAGCTGTTTTTT CASSQGQGDTGELFF
TRBJ1-6 TRBV27 NA NA TGTGCCAGCAGACACCGGGACACCCGGGATTCACCCCTCCACTTT CASRHRDTRDSPLHF
TRBJ1-1 TRBV21-1 NA once TGTGCCAGCAGCACAGGCCTCGAGGAGGGCACTGAAGCTTTCTTT CASSTGLEEGTEAFF
TRBJ2-7 TRBV6-6 NA NA TGTGCCAGCAGTTACTCGACACTGTACGAGCAGTACTTC CASSYSTLYEQYF
TRBJ2-1 TRBV7-3 NA few TGTGCCAGCAGCCCTGCTAGTGGCAATGAGCAGTTCTTC CASSPASGNEQFF
TRBJ2-1 TRBV5-1 TRBD2 NA TGCGCCAGCAGTGGGACTAGCGAGGGAAATGAGCAGTTCTTC CASSGTSEGNEQFF
TRBJ2-5 TRBV25-1 NA NA TGTGCCGTAGGACAGAGACGAGGGGAGACCCAGTACTTC CAVGQRRGETQYF
TRBJ2-3 TRBV5-1 NA NA TGCGCCAGCAGCACCACGGCAGATACGCAGTATTTT CASSTTADTQYF
TRBJ1-1 TRBV7-2 NA NA TGTGCCAGCAGCTCGACAGGTAAAGCTGAAGCTTTCTTT CASSSTGKAEAFF
TRBJ2-5 TRBV7-6 NA NA TGTGCCAGCAGCCCCCCGACAGGATGGGTTGGCCAAGAGACCCAGTACTTC CASSPPTGWVGQETQYF
TRBJ1-4 TRBV4-1 NA NA TGCGCCAGCAGCCTAAGGGACATAAGGAATGAAAAACTGTTTTTT CASSLRDIRNEKLFF
TRBJ2-7 TRBV5-1 NA NA TGCGCCAGCAGCCGTACTGGACAGAGTTACTACGAGCAGTACTTC CASSRTGQSYYEQYF
TRBJ2-1 TRBV2 NA NA TGTGCCAGCAGTGAATCTACAGGGTACAATGAGCAGTTCTTC CASSESTGYNEQFF
TRBJ2-2 TRBV25-1 NA few TGTGCCAGCACCAGAGACAGCCTAAACACCGGGGAGCTGTTTTTT CASTRDSLNTGELFF
TRBJ2-3 TRBV7-6 NA NA TGTGCCAGCAGCTTACAGGGGGGCGACACAGATACGCAGTATTTT CASSLQGGDTDTQYF
TRBJ2-7 TRBV15 TRBD1 NA TGTGCCACCAGCAACAGGGACAGGGGCTCCGAGCAGTACTTC CATSNRDRGSEQYF
TRBJ2-1 TRBV27 TRBD2 NA TGTGCCAGCAGTTCAAGGGCGGGGGGGCCCGATGAGCAGTTCTTC CASSSRAGGPDEQFF
TRBJ2-1 TRBV18 TRBD2 NA TGTGCCAGCTCCGGGACTAGCGGGAGGGCCGGAGAGCAGTTCTTC CASSGTSGRAGEQFF
TRBJ1-2 TRBV6-1 TRBD1 few TGTGCCAGCAGCCAAGGGGGCGCAACCACCTATGGCTACACCTTC CASSQGGATTYGYTF
TRBJ2-7 TRBV5-4 TRBD1 NA TGTGCCAGCAGTTTCCGGGACAGGTCAACCTACGAGCAGTACTTC CASSFRDRSTYEQYF
TRBJ2-7 TRBV6-4 NA NA TGTGCCAGCAGCCCCGAGGAGGGAAACGAGCAGTACTTC CASSPEEGNEQYF
TRBJ1-1 TRBV6-5 TRBD1 NA TGTGCCAGCAGTCTTACCGGGACAGGGAGAGCTTTCTTT CASSLTGTGRAFF
TRBJ2-7 TRBV9 NA NA TGTGCCAGCAGCGGAGGGACTCACTACGAGCAGTACTTC CASSGGTHYEQYF